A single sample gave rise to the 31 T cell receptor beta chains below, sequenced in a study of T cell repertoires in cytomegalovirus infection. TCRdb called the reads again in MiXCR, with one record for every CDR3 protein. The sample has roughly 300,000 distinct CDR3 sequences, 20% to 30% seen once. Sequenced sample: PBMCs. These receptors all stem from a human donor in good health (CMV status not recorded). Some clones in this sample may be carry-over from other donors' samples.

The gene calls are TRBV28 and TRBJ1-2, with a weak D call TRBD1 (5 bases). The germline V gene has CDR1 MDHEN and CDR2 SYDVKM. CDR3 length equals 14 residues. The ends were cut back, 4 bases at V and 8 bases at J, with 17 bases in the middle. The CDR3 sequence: CASSSPGQKGGYTF. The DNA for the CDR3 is TGTGCCAGCAGTTCCCCGGGGCAGAAAGGAGGCTACACCTTC.

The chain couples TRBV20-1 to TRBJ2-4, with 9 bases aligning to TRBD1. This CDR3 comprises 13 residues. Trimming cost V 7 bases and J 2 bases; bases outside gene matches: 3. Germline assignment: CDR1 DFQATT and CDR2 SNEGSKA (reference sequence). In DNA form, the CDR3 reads TGCAGTGAACAGGGGGCTTCCAAAAACATTCAGTACTTC. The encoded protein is CSEQGASKNIQYF.

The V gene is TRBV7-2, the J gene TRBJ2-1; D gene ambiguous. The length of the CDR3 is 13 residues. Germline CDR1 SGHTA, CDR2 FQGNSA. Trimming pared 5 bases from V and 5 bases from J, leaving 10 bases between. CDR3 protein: CASSAKWDNEQFF. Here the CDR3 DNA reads TGTGCCAGCAGCGCCAAGTGGGACAATGAGCAGTTCTTC.

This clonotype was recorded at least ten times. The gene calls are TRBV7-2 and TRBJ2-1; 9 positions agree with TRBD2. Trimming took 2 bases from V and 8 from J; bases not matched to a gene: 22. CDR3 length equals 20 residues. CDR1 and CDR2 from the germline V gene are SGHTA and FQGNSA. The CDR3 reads CASSLRGGTSRVDRYYEQFF. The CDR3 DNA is TGTGCCAGCAGCTTAAGGGGGGGGACTAGCAGGGTCGATCGGTACTATGAGCAGTTCTTC.

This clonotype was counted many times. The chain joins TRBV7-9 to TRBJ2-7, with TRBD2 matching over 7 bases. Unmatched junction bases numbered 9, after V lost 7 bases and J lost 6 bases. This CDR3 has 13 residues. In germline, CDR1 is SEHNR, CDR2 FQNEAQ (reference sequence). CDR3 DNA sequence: TGTGCCAGCACCCCAGGGAGGGGACGCGAGCAGTACTTC. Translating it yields CASTPGRGREQYF.

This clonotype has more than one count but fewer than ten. The CDR3 is CASRAVIENTEAFF. The CDR3 DNA reads TGTGCCTCAAGGGCGGTCATCGAGAACACTGAAGCTTTCTTT. V is TRBV6-1 and J is TRBJ1-1; no clear D gene. The germline CDR1 and CDR2 sequences are MNHNS and SASEGT. There are 14 residues in the CDR3. The ends were cut back, 11 bases at V and 1 base at J, with 17 bases in the middle.

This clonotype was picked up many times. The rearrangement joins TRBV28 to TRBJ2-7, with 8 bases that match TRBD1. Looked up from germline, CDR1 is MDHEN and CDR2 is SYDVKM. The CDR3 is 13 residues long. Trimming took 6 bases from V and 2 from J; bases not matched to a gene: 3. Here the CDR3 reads CASRVGQAYEQYF. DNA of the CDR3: TGTGCCAGCAGGGTGGGACAGGCCTACGAGCAGTACTTC.

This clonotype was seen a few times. The DNA for the CDR3 is TGCGCCAGCAGCCAAGCAGGGCACAAATTCTTC. It specifies CASSQAGHKFF. J is TRBJ2-1 and V is TRBV4-1; tentative D call: TRBD1 (5 bases). Germline CDR1 reads MGHRA; CDR2 reads YSYEKL. Deletions cut 1 base from V and 16 bases from J, with 11 bases between. This CDR3 has 11 residues.

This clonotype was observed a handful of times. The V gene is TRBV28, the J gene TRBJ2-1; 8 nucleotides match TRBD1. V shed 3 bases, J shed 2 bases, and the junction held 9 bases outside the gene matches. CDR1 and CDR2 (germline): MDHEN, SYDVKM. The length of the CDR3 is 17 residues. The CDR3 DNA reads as TGTGCCAGCAGTTTGTATTCAGGGGGCGCGACCTACAATGAGCAGTTCTTC. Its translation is CASSLYSGGATYNEQFF.

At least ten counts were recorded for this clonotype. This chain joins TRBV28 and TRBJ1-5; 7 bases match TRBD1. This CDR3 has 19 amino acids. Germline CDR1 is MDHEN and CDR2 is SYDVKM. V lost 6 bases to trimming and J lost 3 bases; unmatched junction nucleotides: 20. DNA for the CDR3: TGTGCCAGCAGCCAACCCGGGACGGAGGGGGCCAACCTCAATCAGCCCCAGCATTTT. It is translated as CASSQPGTEGANLNQPQHF.

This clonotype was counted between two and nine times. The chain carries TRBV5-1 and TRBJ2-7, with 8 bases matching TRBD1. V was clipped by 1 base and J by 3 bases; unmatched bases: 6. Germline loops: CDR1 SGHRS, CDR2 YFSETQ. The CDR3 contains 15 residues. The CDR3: CASSLTWTGNYEQYF. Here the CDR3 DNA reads TGCGCCAGCAGCTTGACCTGGACAGGGAACTACGAGCAGTACTTC.

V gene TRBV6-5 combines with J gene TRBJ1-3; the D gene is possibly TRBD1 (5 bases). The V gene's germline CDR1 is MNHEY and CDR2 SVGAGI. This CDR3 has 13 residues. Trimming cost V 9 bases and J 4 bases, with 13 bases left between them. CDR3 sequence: CASRPKGGNTIYF. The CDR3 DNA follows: TGTGCCAGTCGTCCTAAGGGGGGAAACACCATATATTTT.

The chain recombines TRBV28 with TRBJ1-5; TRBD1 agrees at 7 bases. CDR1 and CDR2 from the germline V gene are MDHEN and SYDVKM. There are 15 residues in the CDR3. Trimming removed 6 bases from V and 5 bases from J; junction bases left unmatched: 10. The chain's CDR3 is CASSPLGTVDQPQHF. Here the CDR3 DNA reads TGTGCCAGCAGCCCCCTTGGGACAGTCGATCAGCCCCAGCATTTT.

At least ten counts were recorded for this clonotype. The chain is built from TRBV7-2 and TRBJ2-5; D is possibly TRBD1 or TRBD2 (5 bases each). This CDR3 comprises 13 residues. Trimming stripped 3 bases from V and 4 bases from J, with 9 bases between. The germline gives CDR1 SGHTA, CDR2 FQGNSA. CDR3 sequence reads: CASSFTGGETQYF. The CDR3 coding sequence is TGTGCCAGCAGCTTTACAGGAGGAGAGACCCAGTACTTC.

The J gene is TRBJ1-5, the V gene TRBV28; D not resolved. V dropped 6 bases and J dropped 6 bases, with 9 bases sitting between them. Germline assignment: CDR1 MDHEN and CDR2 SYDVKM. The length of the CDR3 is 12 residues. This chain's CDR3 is CASSSLPQPQHF. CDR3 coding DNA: TGTGCCAGCAGCTCCCTTCCTCAGCCCCAGCATTTT. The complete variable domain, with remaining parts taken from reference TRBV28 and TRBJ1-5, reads DVKVTQSSRYLVKRTGEKVFLECVQDMDHENMFWYRQDPGLGLRLIYFSYDVKMKEKGDIPEGYSVSREKKERFSLILESASTNQTSMYLCASSSLPQPQHFGDGTRLSIL.

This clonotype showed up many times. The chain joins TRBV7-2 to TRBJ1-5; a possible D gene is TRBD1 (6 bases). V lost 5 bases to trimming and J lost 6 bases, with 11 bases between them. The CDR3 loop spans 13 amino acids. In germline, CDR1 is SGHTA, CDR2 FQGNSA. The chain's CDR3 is CASSPQGIQPQHF. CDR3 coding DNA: TGTGCCAGCAGCCCCCAGGGGATTCAGCCCCAGCATTTT.

The CDR3 bases are TGTGCCAGCAGTGAGGGTTCTGGGGCCAACGTCCTGACTTTC. This sequence encodes CASSEGSGANVLTF. The rearrangement joins TRBV6-4 to TRBJ2-6, with D hard to call. Deletions cut 3 bases from V and 1 base from J, with 4 bases between. CDR1 and CDR2 from the germline V gene are MRHNA and SNTAGT. CDR3 length equals 14 residues.

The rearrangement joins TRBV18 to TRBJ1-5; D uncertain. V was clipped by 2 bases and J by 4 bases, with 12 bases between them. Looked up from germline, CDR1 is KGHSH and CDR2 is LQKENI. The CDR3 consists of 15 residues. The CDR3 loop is CASSPKGNLNQPQHF. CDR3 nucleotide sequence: TGTGCCAGCTCACCAAAAGGGAACCTAAATCAGCCCCAGCATTTT.

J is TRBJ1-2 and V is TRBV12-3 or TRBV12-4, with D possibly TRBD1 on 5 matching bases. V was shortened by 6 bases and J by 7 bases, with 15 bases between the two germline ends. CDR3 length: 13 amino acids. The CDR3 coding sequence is TGTGCCAGCAGCCGAGACCAGGGAGGTGGCTACACCTTC. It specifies CASSRDQGGGYTF.

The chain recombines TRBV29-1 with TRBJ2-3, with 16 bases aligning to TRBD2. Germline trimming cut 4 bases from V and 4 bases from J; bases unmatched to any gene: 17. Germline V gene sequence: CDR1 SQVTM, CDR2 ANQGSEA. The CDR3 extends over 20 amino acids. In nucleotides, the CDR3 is TGCAGCGTTGGAGTCCAGGGACTAGCGGGAGGGCAACGGTTCGCAGATACGCAGTATTTT. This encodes CSVGVQGLAGGQRFADTQYF.

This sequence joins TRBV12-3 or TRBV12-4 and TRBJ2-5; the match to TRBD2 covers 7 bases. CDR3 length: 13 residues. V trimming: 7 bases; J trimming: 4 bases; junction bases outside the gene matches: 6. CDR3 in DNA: TGTGCCAGCACCCGGGGGGTGAGAGAGACCCAGTACTTC. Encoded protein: CASTRGVRETQYF.

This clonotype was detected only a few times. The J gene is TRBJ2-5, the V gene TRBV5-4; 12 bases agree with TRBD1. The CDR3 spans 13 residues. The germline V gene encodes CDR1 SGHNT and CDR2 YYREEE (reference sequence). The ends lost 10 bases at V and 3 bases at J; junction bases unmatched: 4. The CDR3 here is CAGTGGAEETQYF. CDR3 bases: TGTGCCGGGACAGGGGGCGCGGAAGAGACCCAGTACTTC.

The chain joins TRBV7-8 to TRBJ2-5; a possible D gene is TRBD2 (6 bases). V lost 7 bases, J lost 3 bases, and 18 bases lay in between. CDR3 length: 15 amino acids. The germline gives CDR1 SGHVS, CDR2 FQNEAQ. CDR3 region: CASTTRWGGKETQYF. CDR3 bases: TGTGCCAGCACCACTCGCTGGGGAGGAAAAGAGACCCAGTACTTC.

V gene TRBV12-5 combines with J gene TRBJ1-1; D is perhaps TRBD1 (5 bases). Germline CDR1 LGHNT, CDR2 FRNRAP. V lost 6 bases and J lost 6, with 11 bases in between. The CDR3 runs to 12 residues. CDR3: CASGTWGAEAFF. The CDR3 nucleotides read TGTGCTAGTGGAACCTGGGGGGCTGAAGCTTTCTTT.

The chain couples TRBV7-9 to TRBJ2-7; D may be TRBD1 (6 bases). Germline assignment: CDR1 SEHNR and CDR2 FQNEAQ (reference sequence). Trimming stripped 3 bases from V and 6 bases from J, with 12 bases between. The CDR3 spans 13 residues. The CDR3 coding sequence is TGTGCCAGCAGCTTCGGTACAGGGAGCGAGCAGTACTTC. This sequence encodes CASSFGTGSEQYF.

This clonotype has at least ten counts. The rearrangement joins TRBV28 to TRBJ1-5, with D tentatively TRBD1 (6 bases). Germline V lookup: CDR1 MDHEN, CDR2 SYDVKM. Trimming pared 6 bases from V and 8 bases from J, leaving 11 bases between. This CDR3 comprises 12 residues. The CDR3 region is CASSLGGKPQHF. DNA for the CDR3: TGTGCCAGCAGCCTAGGGGGAAAGCCCCAGCATTTT.

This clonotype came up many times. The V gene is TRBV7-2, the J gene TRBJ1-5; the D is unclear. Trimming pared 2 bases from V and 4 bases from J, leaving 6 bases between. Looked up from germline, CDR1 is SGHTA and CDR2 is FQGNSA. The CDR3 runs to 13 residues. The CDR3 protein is CASSLQQNQPQHF. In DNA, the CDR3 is TGTGCCAGCAGCTTACAACAGAATCAGCCCCAGCATTTT.

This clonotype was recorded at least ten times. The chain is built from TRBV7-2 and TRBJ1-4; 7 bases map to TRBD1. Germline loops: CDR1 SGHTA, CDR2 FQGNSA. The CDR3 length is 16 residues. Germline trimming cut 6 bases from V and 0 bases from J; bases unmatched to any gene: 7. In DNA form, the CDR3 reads TGTGCCAGCAGAACCGCAGGGGGAGCAACTAATGAAAAACTGTTTTTT. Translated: CASRTAGGATNEKLFF.

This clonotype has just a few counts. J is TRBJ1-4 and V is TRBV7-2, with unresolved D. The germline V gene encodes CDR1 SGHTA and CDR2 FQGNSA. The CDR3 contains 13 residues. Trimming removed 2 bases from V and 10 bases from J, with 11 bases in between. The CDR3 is CASSLRMTGKLFF. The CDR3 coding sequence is TGTGCCAGCAGCTTACGTATGACGGGAAAACTGTTTTTT.

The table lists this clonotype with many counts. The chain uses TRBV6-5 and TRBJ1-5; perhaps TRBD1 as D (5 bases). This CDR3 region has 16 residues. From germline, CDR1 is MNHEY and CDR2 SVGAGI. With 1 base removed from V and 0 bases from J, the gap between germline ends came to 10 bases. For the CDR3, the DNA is TGTGCCAGCAGTTACTTGGGACCGTTTAGCAATCAGCCCCAGCATTTT. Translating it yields CASSYLGPFSNQPQHF.

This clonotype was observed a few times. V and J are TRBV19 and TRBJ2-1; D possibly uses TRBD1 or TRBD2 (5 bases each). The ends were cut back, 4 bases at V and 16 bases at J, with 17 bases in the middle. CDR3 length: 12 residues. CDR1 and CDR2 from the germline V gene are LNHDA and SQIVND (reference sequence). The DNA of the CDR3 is TGTGCCAGTAGTAAGAAGGGGAGTGATTTTTTCTTC. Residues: CASSKKGSDFFF.